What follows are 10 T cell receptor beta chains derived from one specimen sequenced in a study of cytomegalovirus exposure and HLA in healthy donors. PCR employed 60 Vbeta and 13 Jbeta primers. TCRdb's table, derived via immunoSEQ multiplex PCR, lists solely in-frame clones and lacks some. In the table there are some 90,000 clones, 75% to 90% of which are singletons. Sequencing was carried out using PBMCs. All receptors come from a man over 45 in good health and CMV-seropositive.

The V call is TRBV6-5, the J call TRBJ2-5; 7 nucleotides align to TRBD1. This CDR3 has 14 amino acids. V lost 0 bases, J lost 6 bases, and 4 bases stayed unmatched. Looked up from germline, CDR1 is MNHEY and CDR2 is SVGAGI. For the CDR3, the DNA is TGTGCCAGCAGTTACTCGACAGGGATTAAGACCCAGTACTTC. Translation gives CASSYSTGIKTQYF.

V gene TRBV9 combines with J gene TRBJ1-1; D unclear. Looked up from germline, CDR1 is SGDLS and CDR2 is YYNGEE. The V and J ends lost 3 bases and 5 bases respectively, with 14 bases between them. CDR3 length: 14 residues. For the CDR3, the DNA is TGTGCCAGCAGCGCAAACCCGATGGAGACTGAAGCTTTCTTT. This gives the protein CASSANPMETEAFF.

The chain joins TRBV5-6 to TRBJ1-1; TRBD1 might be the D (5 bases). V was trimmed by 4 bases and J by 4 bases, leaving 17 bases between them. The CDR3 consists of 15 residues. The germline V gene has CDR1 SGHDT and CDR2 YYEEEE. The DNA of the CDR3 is TGTGCCAGCAGCCCTGTGCAGGGTGGCAGCACTGAAGCTTTCTTT. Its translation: CASSPVQGGSTEAFF.

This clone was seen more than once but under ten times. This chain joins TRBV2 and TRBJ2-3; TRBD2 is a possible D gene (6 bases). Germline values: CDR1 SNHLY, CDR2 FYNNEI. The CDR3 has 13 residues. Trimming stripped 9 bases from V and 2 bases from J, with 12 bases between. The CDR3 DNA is TGTGCCAGGGGGGGACTCAACACAGATACGCAGTATTTT. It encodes CARGGLNTDTQYF.

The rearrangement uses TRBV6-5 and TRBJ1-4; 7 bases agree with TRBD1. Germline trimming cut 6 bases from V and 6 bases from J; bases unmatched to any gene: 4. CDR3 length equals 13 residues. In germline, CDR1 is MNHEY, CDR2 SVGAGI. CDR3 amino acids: CASRSQGHEKLFF. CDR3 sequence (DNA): TGTGCCAGCAGATCACAGGGGCATGAAAAACTGTTTTTT.

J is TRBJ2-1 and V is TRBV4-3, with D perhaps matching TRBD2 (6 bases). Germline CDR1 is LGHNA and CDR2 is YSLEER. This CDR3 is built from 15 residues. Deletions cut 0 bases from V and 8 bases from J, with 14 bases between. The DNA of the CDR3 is TGCGCCAGCAGCCAAGAGGGAGGTGAGGGGCATGAGCAGTTCTTC. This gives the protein CASSQEGGEGHEQFF.

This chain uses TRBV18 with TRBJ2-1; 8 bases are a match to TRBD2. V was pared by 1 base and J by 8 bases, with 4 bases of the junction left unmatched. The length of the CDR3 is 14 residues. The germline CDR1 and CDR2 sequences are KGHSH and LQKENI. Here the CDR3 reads CASSPLSGGDEQFF. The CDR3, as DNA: TGTGCCAGCTCACCACTTTCCGGGGGGGATGAGCAGTTCTTC.

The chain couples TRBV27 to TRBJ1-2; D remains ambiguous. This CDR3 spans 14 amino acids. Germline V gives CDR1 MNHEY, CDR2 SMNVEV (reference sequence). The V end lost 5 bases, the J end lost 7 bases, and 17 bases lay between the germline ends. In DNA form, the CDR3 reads TGTGCCAGCAGTCCACGGAGGACCGGTTTTGGCTACACCTTC. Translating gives CASSPRRTGFGYTF.

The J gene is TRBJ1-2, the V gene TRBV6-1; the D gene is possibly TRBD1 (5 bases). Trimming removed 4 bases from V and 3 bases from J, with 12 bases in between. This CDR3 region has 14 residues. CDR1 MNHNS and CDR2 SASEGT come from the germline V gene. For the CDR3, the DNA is TGTGCCAGCAGTGCCGGGCAGGGTTACTATGGCTACACCTTC. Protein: CASSAGQGYYGYTF.

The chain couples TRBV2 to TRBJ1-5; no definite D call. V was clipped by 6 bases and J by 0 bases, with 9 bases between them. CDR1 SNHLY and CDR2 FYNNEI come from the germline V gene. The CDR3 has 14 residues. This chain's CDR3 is CASSISYSNQPQHF. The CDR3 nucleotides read TGTGCCAGCAGCATATCCTATAGCAATCAGCCCCAGCATTTT.